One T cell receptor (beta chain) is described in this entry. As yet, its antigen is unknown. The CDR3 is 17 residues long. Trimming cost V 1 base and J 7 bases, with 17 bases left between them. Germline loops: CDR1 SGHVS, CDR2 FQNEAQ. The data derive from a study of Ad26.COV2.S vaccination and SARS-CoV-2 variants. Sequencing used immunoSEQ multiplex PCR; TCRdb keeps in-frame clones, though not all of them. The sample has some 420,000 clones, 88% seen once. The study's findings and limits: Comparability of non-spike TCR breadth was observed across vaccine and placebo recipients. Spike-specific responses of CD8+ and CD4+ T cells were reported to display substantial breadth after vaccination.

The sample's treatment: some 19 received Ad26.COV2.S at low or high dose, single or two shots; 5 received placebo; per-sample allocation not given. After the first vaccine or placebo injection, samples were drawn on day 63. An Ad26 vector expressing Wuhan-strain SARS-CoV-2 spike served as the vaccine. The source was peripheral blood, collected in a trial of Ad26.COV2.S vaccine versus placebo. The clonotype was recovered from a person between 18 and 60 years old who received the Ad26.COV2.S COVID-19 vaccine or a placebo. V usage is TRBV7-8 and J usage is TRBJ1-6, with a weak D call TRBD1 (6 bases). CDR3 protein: CASSLVEGRGGNSPLHF. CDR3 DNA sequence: TGTGCCAGCAGCTTAGTCGAGGGCAGGGGAGGAAATTCACCCCTCCACTTT.